The 19 T cell receptor beta chains presented below share a single source sample, sequenced in a study of Ad26.COV2.S vaccination and SARS-CoV-2 variants. Repertoires were generated with immunoSEQ multiplex PCR, while TCRdb's copy carries only in-frame clones and drops some. The table shows just over 350,000 clones, with roughly 84% occurring only once. Documented treatment: some 20 received Ad26.COV2.S at low or high dose, single or two shots; several received placebo; per-sample allocation not given. Repertoires come from day 63 after the first vaccine or placebo injection. The specimen comprised peripheral blood, sampled in a trial of Ad26.COV2.S vaccine versus placebo. These receptors all come from a person aged 18 to 59 who received the Ad26.COV2.S COVID-19 vaccine or a placebo.

The genes are TRBV9 and TRBJ2-7; D is possibly TRBD1 or TRBD2 (5 bases each). Trimming cost V 4 bases and J 3 bases, with 14 bases left between them. Germline V gene data show CDR1 as SGDLS and CDR2 as YYNGEE. This CDR3 comprises 14 residues. CDR3 region: CASSSRDRHYEQYF. DNA for the CDR3: TGTGCCAGCAGCAGCCGGGACCGGCACTACGAGCAGTACTTC. Variable domain in full (rest from reference TRBV9 and TRBJ2-7): DSGVTQTPKHLITATGQRVTLRCSPRSGDLSVYWYQQSLDQGLQFLIQYYNGEERAKGNILERFSAQQFPDLHSELNLSSLELGDSALYFCASSSRDRHYEQYFGPGTRLTVT.

The gene calls are TRBV19 and TRBJ1-2; no reliable D call. Germline V gene data show CDR1 as LNHDA and CDR2 as SQIVND (reference sequence). The V end was cut by 3 bases, the J end by 0 bases, with 11 bases between. The CDR3 has 15 amino acids. CDR3: CASSIRVRANYGYTF. DNA of the CDR3: TGTGCCAGTAGTATTAGAGTAAGAGCTAACTATGGCTACACCTTC.

The chain employs TRBV19 and TRBJ2-2; 10 nucleotides match TRBD1. The V and J ends lost 6 bases and 4 bases, in that order; junction bases with no gene match: 2. The CDR3 consists of 14 residues. Per germline, CDR1 LNHDA and CDR2 SQIVND (reference sequence). CDR3 coding DNA: TGTGCCAGTAGGACAGGGGGCCCCACCGGGGAGCTGTTTTTT. Translating gives CASRTGGPTGELFF. Full variable domain (remainder filled in from reference TRBV19 and TRBJ2-2): DGGITQSPKYLFRKEGQNVTLSCEQNLNHDAMYWYRQDPGQGLRLIYYSQIVNDFQKGDIAEGYSVSREKKESFPLTVTSAQKNPTAFYLCASRTGGPTGELFFGEGSRLTVL.

The V gene is TRBV4-3, the J gene TRBJ1-3, with D hard to call. Between the trimmed V and J ends, which lost 0 bases and 5 bases, there was a span of 14 bases. From germline, CDR1 is LGHNA and CDR2 YSLEER. The CDR3 is 16 residues long. CDR3 loop: CASSQDPGNQRNTIYF. The CDR3 DNA reads TGCGCCAGCAGCCAAGATCCGGGCAATCAAAGAAACACCATATATTTT.

The genes are TRBV7-2 and TRBJ1-3; no firm D call. V lost 5 bases and J lost 0, with 14 bases in between. Germline V CDR1 and CDR2: SGHTA, FQGNSA. The CDR3 length is 16 residues. The DNA of the CDR3 is TGTGCCAGCAGCCCTCCCCAACGGGCCTCTGGAAACACCATATATTTT. Protein: CASSPPQRASGNTIYF. Full variable domain (missing parts from reference TRBV7-2 and TRBJ1-3): GAGVSQSPSNKVTEKGKDVELRCDPISGHTALYWYRQSLGQGLEFLIYFQGNSAPDKSGLPSDRFSAERTGGSVSTLTIQRTQQEDSAVYLCASSPPQRASGNTIYFGEGSWLTVV.

The chain recombines TRBV4-3 with TRBJ2-1; 8 positions match TRBD2. V shed 1 base, J shed 4 bases, and the junction held 3 bases outside the gene matches. The CDR3 runs 15 residues. CDR1 is LGHNA, CDR2 YSLEER, per germline. CDR3 nucleotides: TGCGCCAGCAGCCAAGCAGCGGGGGAGTACAATGAGCAGTTCTTC. Protein sequence: CASSQAAGEYNEQFF.

This chain uses TRBV21-1 with TRBJ1-5; the table gives TRBD1 as D, unverified against the DNA. TRBV21-1 is reported as a pseudogene. The CDR3 runs to 17 residues. The CDR3 DNA sequence: TGTGCCAGCAGCAAAGCGCCCAGGCCCGAAGGCAATCAGCCCCAGCATTTT. This codes for CASSKAPRPEGNQPQHF.

The rearrangement links TRBV14 to TRBJ1-3; 8 nucleotides agree with TRBD1. Per the germline V gene, CDR1 is SGHDN and CDR2 is FVKESK. Unmatched junction bases numbered 5, after V lost 4 bases and J lost 0 bases. The CDR3 is 16 residues long. This CDR3 is CASSRDRPYSGNTIYF. Written as DNA, the CDR3 is TGTGCCAGCAGCCGGGACAGGCCGTACTCTGGAAACACCATATATTTT. Full variable domain (outside the CDR3, taken from reference TRBV14 and TRBJ1-3): EAGVTQFPSHSVIEKGQTVTLRCDPISGHDNLYWYRRVMGKEIKFLLHFVKESKQDESGMPNNRFLAERTGGTYSTLKVQPAELEDSGVYFCASSRDRPYSGNTIYFGEGSWLTVV.

J is TRBJ1-1 and V is TRBV4-3, with a possible D match to TRBD1 (6 bases). Germline-derived CDR1 and CDR2 are LGHNA and YSLEER. V lost 7 bases and J 4 bases, leaving 16 bases between the germline ends. This CDR3 is built from 14 residues. The CDR3 region has the DNA TGCGCCAGCAAAATTGACAGGACGGTCACTGAAGCTTTCTTT. The encoded protein is CASKIDRTVTEAFF.

The J gene is TRBJ2-2, the V gene TRBV15, with TRBD1 matching over 8 bases. Germline V CDR1 and CDR2: LNHNV, YYDKDF (reference sequence). Unmatched junction bases numbered 11, after V lost 0 bases and J lost 5 bases. There are 18 residues in the CDR3. The CDR3 loop is CATSRDKAGQGRTGELFF. The CDR3 bases are TGTGCCACCAGCAGAGATAAGGCAGGACAGGGTAGAACCGGGGAGCTGTTTTTT.

The rearrangement joins TRBV6-5 to TRBJ2-5; no definite D call. Germline V gene data show CDR1 as MNHEY and CDR2 as SVGAGI. Deletions cut 7 bases from V and 2 bases from J, with 14 bases between. There are 14 residues in the CDR3. CDR3 protein: CASMEGRPQETQYF. CDR3 nucleotides: TGTGCCAGCATGGAAGGCAGGCCTCAAGAGACCCAGTACTTC.

The V and J genes are TRBV30 and TRBJ1-6; D is unclear. Per germline, CDR1 GTSNPN and CDR2 SVGIG (reference sequence). V shed 1 base and J shed 8 bases, with 9 bases lying between them. This CDR3 is 13 amino acids long. The CDR3 sequence: CAWSGILDSPLHF. For the CDR3, the DNA is TGTGCCTGGAGTGGAATTCTAGATTCACCCCTCCACTTT.

The rearrangement joins TRBV11-2 to TRBJ2-3; D uncertain. CDR1 is SGHAT and CDR2 is FQNNGV in the germline V gene. V lost 4 bases and J lost 5, with 10 bases in between. This CDR3 comprises 13 residues. In nucleotides, the CDR3 is TGTGCCAGCAGCTCTCGAGATATAGATACGCAGTATTTT. Translation: CASSSRDIDTQYF.

The chain is built from TRBV5-1 and TRBJ1-6; tentatively, D is TRBD1 (5 bases). CDR1 is SGHRS and CDR2 is YFSETQ in the germline V gene. The V gene lost 3 bases and the J gene lost 4 bases, with 14 bases spanning the gap. The CDR3 is 16 amino acids. CDR3 DNA sequence: TGCGCCAGCAGCTCTGGGACGGCCGAATATAATTCACCCCTCCACTTT. It translates to CASSSGTAEYNSPLHF.

This chain joins TRBV6-5 and TRBJ2-1, with D perhaps given as TRBD1 or TRBD2 (7 bases each). Trimming shortened V by 8 bases and J by 4 bases, and 15 bases separated the two germline ends. The V gene's germline CDR1 is MNHEY and CDR2 SVGAGI. The CDR3 sequence is 14 residues long. In nucleotides, the CDR3 is TGTGCCAGCCGGGGAGGGGGCCCATACAATGAGCAGTTCTTC. Translated, it gives CASRGGGPYNEQFF.

This clone has only a few counts. The gene calls are TRBV3-1 (or the pseudogene TRBV3-2) and TRBJ1-4; weak D call: TRBD1 (6 bases). With 1 base removed from V and 7 bases from J, the gap between germline ends came to 10 bases. From germline, CDR1 is LGHDT and CDR2 YNNKEL (reference sequence). This CDR3 comprises 14 residues. The CDR3 sequence: CASSQGNRVEKLFF. In DNA form, the CDR3 reads TGTGCCAGCAGCCAAGGGAACAGGGTTGAAAAACTGTTTTTT.

V and J are TRBV5-1 and TRBJ1-2; D call uncertain. The germline V gene has CDR1 SGHRS and CDR2 YFSETQ. The CDR3 totals 14 residues. Trimming stripped 4 bases from V and 6 bases from J, with 16 bases between. The DNA for the CDR3 is TGCGCCAGCAGCCCTCTCACCCAAACTAATGGCTACACCTTC. Translating it yields CASSPLTQTNGYTF. The full variable domain, completed using reference TRBV5-1 and TRBJ1-2, is KAGVTQTPRYLIKTRGQQVTLSCSPISGHRSVSWYQQTPGQGLQFLFEYFSETQRNKGNFPGRFSGRQFSNSRSEMNVSTLELGDSALYLCASSPLTQTNGYTFGSGTRLTVV.

The chain uses TRBV5-4 and TRBJ1-4, with 11 bases aligning to TRBD1. Germline loops: CDR1 SGHNT, CDR2 YYREEE (reference sequence). With 4 bases clipped from V and 8 bases from J, the junction kept 7 bases outside the gene matches. CDR3 length equals 15 residues. The CDR3 reads CASSRPDRGLEKLFF. CDR3 sequence (DNA): TGTGCCAGCAGCCGACCGGACAGGGGGCTGGAAAAACTGTTTTTT.

There are a few counts of this clone. The chain links TRBV4-3 to TRBJ2-7, with unresolved D. The CDR3 extends over 17 amino acids. Trimming took off 0 bases at V and 0 bases at J, with 15 bases between the two ends. CDR1 LGHNA and CDR2 YSLEER come from the germline V gene. This CDR3 is CASSQELGLGGSYEQYF. The CDR3 DNA reads TGCGCCAGCAGCCAAGAGTTAGGGTTAGGCGGCTCCTACGAGCAGTACTTC.